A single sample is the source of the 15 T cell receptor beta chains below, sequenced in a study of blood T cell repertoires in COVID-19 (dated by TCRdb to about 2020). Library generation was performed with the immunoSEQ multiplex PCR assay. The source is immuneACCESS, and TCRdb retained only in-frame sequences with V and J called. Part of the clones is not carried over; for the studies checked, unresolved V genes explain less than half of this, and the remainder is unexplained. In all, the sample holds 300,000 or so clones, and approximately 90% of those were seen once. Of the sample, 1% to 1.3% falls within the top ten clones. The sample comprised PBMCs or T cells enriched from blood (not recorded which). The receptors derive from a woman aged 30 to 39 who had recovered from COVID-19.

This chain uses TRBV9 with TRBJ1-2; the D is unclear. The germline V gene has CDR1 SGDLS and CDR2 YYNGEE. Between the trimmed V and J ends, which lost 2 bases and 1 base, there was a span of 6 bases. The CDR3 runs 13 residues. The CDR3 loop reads CASSVGGNYGYTF. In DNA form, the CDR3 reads TGTGCCAGCAGCGTCGGCGGTAACTATGGCTACACCTTC.

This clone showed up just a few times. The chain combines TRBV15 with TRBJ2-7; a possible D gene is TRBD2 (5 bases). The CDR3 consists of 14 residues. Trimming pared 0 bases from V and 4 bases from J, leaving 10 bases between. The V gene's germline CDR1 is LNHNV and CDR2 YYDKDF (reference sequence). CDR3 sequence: CATSRDREGYEQYF. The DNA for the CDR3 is TGTGCCACCAGCAGAGATCGAGAGGGTTACGAGCAGTACTTC.

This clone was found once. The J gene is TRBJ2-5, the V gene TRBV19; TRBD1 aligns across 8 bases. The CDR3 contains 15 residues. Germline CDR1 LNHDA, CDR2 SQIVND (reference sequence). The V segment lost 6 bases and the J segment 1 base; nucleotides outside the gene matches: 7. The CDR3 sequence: CASRPTGVSQETQYF. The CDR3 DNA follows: TGTGCCAGTAGACCGACAGGGGTGAGCCAAGAGACCCAGTACTTC.

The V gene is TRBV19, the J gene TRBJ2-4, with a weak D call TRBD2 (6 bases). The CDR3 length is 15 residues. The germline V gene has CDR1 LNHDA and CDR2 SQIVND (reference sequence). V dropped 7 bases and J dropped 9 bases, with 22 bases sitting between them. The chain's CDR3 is CASIPSGSRGIIQYF. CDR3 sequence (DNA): TGTGCCAGTATCCCTTCTGGGTCCCGGGGGATCATTCAGTACTTC.

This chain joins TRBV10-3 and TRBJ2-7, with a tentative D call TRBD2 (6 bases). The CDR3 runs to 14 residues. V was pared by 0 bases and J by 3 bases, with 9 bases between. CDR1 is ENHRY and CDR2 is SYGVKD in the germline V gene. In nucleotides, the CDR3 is TGTGCCATCAGTGAGTCTGGGGGGATCTACGAGCAGTACTTC. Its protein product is CAISESGGIYEQYF.

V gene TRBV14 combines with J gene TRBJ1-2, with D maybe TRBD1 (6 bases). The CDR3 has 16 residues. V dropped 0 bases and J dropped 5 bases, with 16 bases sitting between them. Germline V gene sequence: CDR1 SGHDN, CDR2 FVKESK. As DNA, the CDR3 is TGTGCCAGCAGCCAAGAGAACACCCTAGGGGGATATGGCTACACCTTC. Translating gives CASSQENTLGGYGYTF.

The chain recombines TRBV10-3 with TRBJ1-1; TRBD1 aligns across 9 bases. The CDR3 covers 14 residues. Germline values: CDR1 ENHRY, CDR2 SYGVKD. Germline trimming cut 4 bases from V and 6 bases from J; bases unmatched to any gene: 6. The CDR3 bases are TGTGCCATCAGTGCCGGACAGGGGAAAGCTGAAGCTTTCTTT. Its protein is CAISAGQGKAEAFF.

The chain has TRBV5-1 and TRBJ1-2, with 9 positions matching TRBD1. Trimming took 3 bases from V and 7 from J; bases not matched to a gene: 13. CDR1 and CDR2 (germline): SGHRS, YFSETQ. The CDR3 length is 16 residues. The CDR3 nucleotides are TGCGCCAGCAGCTCCCCGCCGGGACAGGGAAGTTTTGGCTACACCTTC. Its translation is CASSSPPGQGSFGYTF.

CDR3 protein: CASSHWGQGTTDTQYF. DNA for the CDR3: TGTGCCAGCAGCCACTGGGGACAGGGGACCACAGATACGCAGTATTTT. The chain combines TRBV3-1 (or the pseudogene TRBV3-2) with TRBJ2-3, with 10 bases matching TRBD1. This CDR3 is built from 16 residues. V shed 3 bases, J shed 2 bases, and the junction held 5 bases outside the gene matches. Germline assignment: CDR1 LGHDT and CDR2 YNNKEL (reference sequence).

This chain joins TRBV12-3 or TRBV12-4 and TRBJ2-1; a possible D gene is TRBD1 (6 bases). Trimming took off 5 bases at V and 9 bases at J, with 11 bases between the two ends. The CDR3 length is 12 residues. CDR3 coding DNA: TGTGCCAGCAGTAAGGACAGTATTGAGCAGTTCTTC. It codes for CASSKDSIEQFF.

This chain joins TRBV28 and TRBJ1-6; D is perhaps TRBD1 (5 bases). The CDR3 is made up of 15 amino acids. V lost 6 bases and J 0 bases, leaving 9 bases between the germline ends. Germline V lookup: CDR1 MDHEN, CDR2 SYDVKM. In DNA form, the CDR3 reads TGTGCCAGCAGATCAGACAGCTCCTATAATTCACCCCTCCACTTT. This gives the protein CASRSDSSYNSPLHF. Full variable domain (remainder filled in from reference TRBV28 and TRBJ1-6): DVKVTQSSRYLVKRTGEKVFLECVQDMDHENMFWYRQDPGLGLRLIYFSYDVKMKEKGDIPEGYSVSREKKERFSLILESASTNQTSMYLCASRSDSSYNSPLHFGNGTRLTVT.

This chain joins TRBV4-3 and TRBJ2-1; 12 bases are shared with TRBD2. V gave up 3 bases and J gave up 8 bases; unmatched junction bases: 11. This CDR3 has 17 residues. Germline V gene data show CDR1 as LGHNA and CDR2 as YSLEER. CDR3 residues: CASSHGLAGLQGDEQFF. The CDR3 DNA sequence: TGCGCCAGCAGCCATGGACTAGCGGGACTCCAGGGGGATGAGCAGTTCTTC.

The CDR3 DNA sequence: TGTGCCAGTAGTATGTTTCTAGCGGGAGAGACCCAGTACTTC. Amino acid sequence: CASSMFLAGETQYF. The chain uses TRBV19 and TRBJ2-5, with TRBD2 matching 8 bases. The germline CDR1 and CDR2 sequences are LNHDA and SQIVND (reference sequence). With 3 bases clipped from V and 4 bases from J, the junction kept 4 bases outside the gene matches. CDR3 length: 14 residues.

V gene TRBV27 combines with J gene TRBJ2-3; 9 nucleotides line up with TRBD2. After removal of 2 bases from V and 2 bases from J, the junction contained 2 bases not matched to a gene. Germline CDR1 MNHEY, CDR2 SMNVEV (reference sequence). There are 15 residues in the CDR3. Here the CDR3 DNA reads TGTGCCAGCAGTTTACTAGCGGGAAACACAGATACGCAGTATTTT. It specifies CASSLLAGNTDTQYF.

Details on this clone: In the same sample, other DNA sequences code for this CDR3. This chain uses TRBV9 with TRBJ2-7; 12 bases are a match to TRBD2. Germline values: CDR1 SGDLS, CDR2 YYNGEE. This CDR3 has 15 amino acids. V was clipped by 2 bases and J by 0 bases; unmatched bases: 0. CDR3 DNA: TGTGCCAGCAGCGTGGGACTAGCGGGCTCCTACGAGCAGTACTTC. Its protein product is CASSVGLAGSYEQYF.